What follows describes a single TCR beta chain. Clones were sequenced by immunoSEQ multiplex PCR, and TCRdb holds only the in-frame ones, with some missing. The data contain 95,000 to 100,000 clones, more than 85% of them singletons. This sample stems from a study of control samples from healthy donors and cancer patients. CDR1 is SEHNR and CDR2 is FQNEAQ in the germline V gene (reference sequence). Trimming took 4 bases from V and 8 from J, leaving 18 bases between them. CDR3 size: 14 residues. Sequencing was carried out using blood. The rearrangement joins TRBV7-9 to TRBJ2-7, with a tentative D call TRBD2 (5 bases). The TCR sequence derives from a man aged 25 to 40 in good health. CDR3 region: CASSSTHGESKQYF. In DNA, the CDR3 is TGTGCCAGCAGCTCGACCCACGGGGAGTCAAAGCAGTACTTC.